The 5 T cell receptor beta chains below all came from one sample that was sequenced in a study of molecular identifiers for immune sequencing clone quantification. TCRdb used MiXCR to reprocess the PCR reads, holding one entry per CDR3 protein. The table records about 330,000 distinct CDR3 sequences, 24% of them present only once. The material sequenced was naive CD8+ T cells from blood, with Jurkat cell RNA spiked in. The subset denotes: FACS-sorted CD8+CD4-CCR7+CD45RA+ naive T cells. These receptors all stem from a human donor in good health. Some libraries in this study had Jurkat cell RNA spiked in.

This clonotype has only a few counts. This chain connects TRBV7-6 to TRBJ2-7; D may be TRBD2 (6 bases). The CDR3 covers 16 residues. Trimming took off 3 bases at V and 5 bases at J, with 20 bases between the two ends. Germline-derived CDR1 and CDR2 are SGHVS and FNYEAQ. The CDR3 sequence: CASSFPIGLGGNEQYF. DNA for the CDR3: TGTGCCAGCAGCTTCCCCATAGGATTGGGGGGTAACGAGCAGTACTTC.

This clonotype occurred many times. J is TRBJ1-1 and V is TRBV5-1; perhaps TRBD1 as D (6 bases). Germline loops: CDR1 SGHRS, CDR2 YFSETQ. Trimming took off 4 bases at V and 3 bases at J, with 10 bases between the two ends. This CDR3 region has 13 residues. CDR3 DNA: TGCGCCAGCAGCCCAGGACAGTACACTGAAGCTTTCTTT. Its translation: CASSPGQYTEAFF. Full variable domain (outside the CDR3, taken from reference TRBV5-1 and TRBJ1-1): KAGVTQTPRYLIKTRGQQVTLSCSPISGHRSVSWYQQTPGQGLQFLFEYFSETQRNKGNFPGRFSGRQFSNSRSEMNVSTLELGDSALYLCASSPGQYTEAFFGQGTRLTVV.

The sample holds a few counts of this clonotype. The chain carries TRBV30 and TRBJ2-1, with 7 bases matching TRBD1. J was trimmed by 3 bases and V by 7 bases; bases with no gene match: 6. This CDR3 has 13 amino acids. CDR1 GTSNPN and CDR2 SVGIG come from the germline V gene (reference sequence). As DNA, the CDR3 is TGTGCCTCGTTACGGGACAGCTACAATGAGCAGTTCTTC. The encoded protein is CASLRDSYNEQFF. The full variable domain, with the rest looked up from reference TRBV30 and TRBJ2-1, is SQTIHQWPATLVQPVGSPLSLECTVEGTSNPNLYWYRQAAGRGLQLLFYSVGIGQISSEVPQNLSASRPQDRQFILSSKKLLLSDSGFYLCASLRDSYNEQFFGPGTRLTVL.

At least ten counts were recorded for this clonotype. V usage is TRBV28 and J usage is TRBJ2-7; tentative D call: TRBD2 (6 bases). Deletions cut 6 bases from V and 2 bases from J, with 20 bases between. Germline V gene lookup returns CDR1 MDHEN and CDR2 SYDVKM. This CDR3 region has 16 residues. For the CDR3, the DNA is TGTGCCAGCAGGACACCTGGCGGGACGGCAACCTACGAGCAGTACTTC. Its translation is CASRTPGGTATYEQYF.

This chain uses TRBV5-6 with TRBJ2-7; 9 nucleotides line up with TRBD1. CDR3 length: 16 amino acids. Germline V gene lookup returns CDR1 SGHDT and CDR2 YYEEEE. Trimming took 1 base from V and 2 from J; bases not matched to a gene: 7. CDR3 sequence reads: CASSLSWDREAYEQYF. CDR3 bases: TGTGCCAGCAGCTTGTCCTGGGACAGGGAGGCCTACGAGCAGTACTTC.